This T cell receptor (beta chain) was documented in a study of T cell repertoires in cytomegalovirus infection (dated by TCRdb to the late 2010s). A note on the overall study: The peptide stimulations were aimed at well-studied HLA-B-restricted epitopes as well as recently identified HLA-C-restricted CMV epitopes, whose presentation resists viral immunomodulation. Donor HLA type was relevant to the analysis, because carriage of CMV infection together with the matching HLA type was indicated by public TCR beta signatures.

From its cysteine to its phenylalanine, the CDR3 spans 17 amino acids. The read is trimmed to its CDR3 DNA, 51 bases read in frame from base 1. In the germline V gene, CDR1 corresponds to MNHNS and CDR2 to SASEGT. For this chain, trimming is 1 base at the V end and 1 base at the J end, and the number of junction bases without a gene match is 10. Reads for this sample came from an Illumina HiSeq 1500. TCRdb handled the public reads itself, with Q25 trimming in fastp and clone calling in MiXCR, and kept productive beta chains. CDR3 protein duplicates are merged, each entry listing the most common genes and DNA. The sample records about a million distinct CDR3 sequences, under 40% of which are singletons. 13% of the sample is in the top ten clones. Results and caveats for the whole study, not just this receptor: In both this cohort and an independent approximately 350-donor cohort, the cumulative frequency of public TCR beta family members distinguished carriers of CMV infection plus the relevant HLA type. The ex vivo response was dominated by HLA-C-restricted CMV-specific TCR beta clonotypes, which also provided the single most frequent clonotype in two of eight donors.

The sample's treatment or condition label is to be understood as: in vitro stimulation with specific CMV peptide epitopes to enrich CMV-specific T cells. The table lists this clonotype with many counts. No cognate antigen has been identified for it. Nothing much larger sits one base from this clone, and base qualities are not available. Specimen: cultured CD8+ T cells from PBMCs, collected from culture after CMV antigen stimulation. The origin of this receptor is a human donor in good health (CMV status not recorded). Some clones in this sample may be carry-over from other donors' samples. The rearranged chain carries TRBV6-1 and TRBJ2-7; 7 central bases correspond to TRBD1. The CDR3 here reads CASSEDLLGRGSYEQYF. DNA sequence: TGTGCCAGCAGTGAAGATCTTTTAGGCAGGGGGTCCTACGAGCAGTACTTC.